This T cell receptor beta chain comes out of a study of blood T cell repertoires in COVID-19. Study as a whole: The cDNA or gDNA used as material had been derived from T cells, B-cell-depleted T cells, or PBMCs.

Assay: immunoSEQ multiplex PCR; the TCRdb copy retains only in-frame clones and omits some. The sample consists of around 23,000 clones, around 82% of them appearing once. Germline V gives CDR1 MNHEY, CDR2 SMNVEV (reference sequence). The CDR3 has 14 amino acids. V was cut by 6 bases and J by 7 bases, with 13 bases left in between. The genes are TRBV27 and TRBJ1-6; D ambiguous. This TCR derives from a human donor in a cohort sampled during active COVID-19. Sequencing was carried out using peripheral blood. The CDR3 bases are TGTGCCAGCAGACCTTTCACAGAAAATTCACCCCTCCACTTT. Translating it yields CASRPFTENSPLHF.